Below are 11 T cell receptor beta chains sequenced from a single sample in a study of cytomegalovirus exposure and HLA in healthy donors. 60 Vbeta and 13 Jbeta primers were used in PCR. Method: immunoSEQ multiplex PCR; TCRdb's copy keeps in-frame clones and lacks some. The data contain fewer than 150,000 clones, roughly four fifths of them seen just once; the ten biggest clones take up around 15%. The sample comprised PBMCs. The receptors originated from a human donor in good health.

The V call is TRBV13, the J call TRBJ2-2, with 7 positions matching TRBD2. This CDR3 contains 15 residues. With V trimmed by 4 bases and J by 6 bases, 8 bases remained unmatched. Germline assignment: CDR1 PRHDT and CDR2 FYEKMQ (reference sequence). DNA of the CDR3: TGTGCCAGCAGCTCGAACCCCGGACTAGCCGGGGAGCTGTTTTTT. Residues: CASSSNPGLAGELFF.

In this sample, this clone turned up once. V is TRBV13 and J is TRBJ1-1, with TRBD1 matching over 8 bases. The V segment lost 1 base and the J segment 2 bases; nucleotides outside the gene matches: 9. Looked up from germline, CDR1 is PRHDT and CDR2 is FYEKMQ (reference sequence). The CDR3 runs to 17 residues. DNA for the CDR3: TGTGCCAGCAGCTTAGTTCGTCGGGACAGGTTCAACACTGAAGCTTTCTTT. This encodes CASSLVRRDRFNTEAFF.

The CDR3 nucleotides are TGTGCCAGTAGGCGAGCGGGGGGCGTATCTGGGGCCAACGTCCTGACTTTC. This translates into CASRRAGGVSGANVLTF. The genes are TRBV19 and TRBJ2-6, with 9 nucleotides matching TRBD2. Germline CDR1 reads LNHDA; CDR2 reads SQIVND (reference sequence). J gave up 1 base and V 6 bases, and 7 bases lay outside the gene matches. The CDR3 is 17 amino acids.

The chain links TRBV6-4 to TRBJ2-3; TRBD2 is a possible D gene (5 bases). Trimming took 0 bases from V and 0 from J, leaving 7 bases between them. The germline CDR1 and CDR2 sequences are MRHNA and SNTAGT. The CDR3 totals 15 residues. The CDR3 DNA reads TGTGCCAGCAGTGACTCTCGCGGGAGCACAGATACGCAGTATTTT. Encoded protein: CASSDSRGSTDTQYF.

Only one count was recorded for this clone. The J gene is TRBJ1-5, the V gene TRBV6-5, with 8 bases that match TRBD1. The germline gives CDR1 MNHEY, CDR2 SVGAGI. The CDR3 runs to 15 residues. Trimming at V came to 4 bases and at J to 4 bases, leaving 6 bases not matched to a gene. The CDR3 sequence is CASSSDRGPNQPQHF. CDR3 nucleotide sequence: TGTGCCAGCAGTTCCGACAGGGGCCCGAATCAGCCCCAGCATTTT.

The chain has TRBV30 and TRBJ2-6; D unclear. CDR3 length: 13 residues. Germline CDR1 reads GTSNPN; CDR2 reads SVGIG (reference sequence). V shed 5 bases and J shed 0 bases, with 5 bases lying between them. The CDR3 is CAWASSGANVLTF. CDR3 coding DNA: TGTGCCTGGGCCAGCTCTGGGGCCAACGTCCTGACTTTC. Full variable domain (missing parts from reference TRBV30 and TRBJ2-6): SQTIHQWPATLVQPVGSPLSLECTVEGTSNPNLYWYRQAAGRGLQLLFYSVGIGQISSEVPQNLSASRPQDRQFILSSKKLLLSDSGFYLCAWASSGANVLTFGAGSRLTVL.

This clone appeared a few times. The V call is TRBV27, the J call TRBJ1-1; no clear D gene. V was shortened by 0 bases and J by 0 bases, with 8 bases between the two germline ends. CDR1 is MNHEY and CDR2 is SMNVEV in the germline V gene (reference sequence). CDR3 length equals 15 residues. The CDR3 protein is CASSLSRVMNTEAFF. CDR3 sequence (DNA): TGTGCCAGCAGTTTATCGCGGGTGATGAACACTGAAGCTTTCTTT.

V gene TRBV15 combines with J gene TRBJ2-5; D remains unclear. CDR1 LNHNV and CDR2 YYDKDF come from the germline V gene (reference sequence). There are 14 residues in the CDR3. Trimming shortened V by 4 bases and J by 0 bases, and 9 bases separated the two germline ends. The CDR3 DNA reads TGTGCCACCAGCATATACCAGTACCAAGAGACCCAGTACTTC. This sequence encodes CATSIYQYQETQYF.

This rearrangement joins TRBV6-1 to TRBJ1-1; no firm D call. The CDR3 is 14 amino acids. V was shortened by 1 base and J by 11 bases, with 17 bases between the two germline ends. Germline CDR1 reads MNHNS; CDR2 reads SASEGT. Here the CDR3 DNA reads TGTGCCAGCAGTGAAGAGACTCAAATGTGCGGGGCTTTCTTT. Protein product: CASSEETQMCGAFF.

The J gene is TRBJ2-4, the V gene TRBV11-3; 13 bases map to TRBD2. CDR3 length equals 16 residues. CDR1 and CDR2 (germline): SGHNT, YENEEA. Trimming cost V 5 bases and J 2 bases; bases outside gene matches: 3. The CDR3 DNA sequence: TGTGCCAGCAGCCCGGGACTAGCGGGACCCAAAAACATTCAGTACTTC. Protein product: CASSPGLAGPKNIQYF.

This chain uses TRBV6-5 with TRBJ1-6; D uncertain. The ends were cut back, 8 bases at V and 10 bases at J, with 15 bases in the middle. The CDR3 covers 13 residues. Germline loops: CDR1 MNHEY, CDR2 SVGAGI. Written as DNA, the CDR3 is TGTGCCAGCTGCTTGGCGGGAGGCTCACCCCTCCACTTT. Its protein is CASCLAGGSPLHF.